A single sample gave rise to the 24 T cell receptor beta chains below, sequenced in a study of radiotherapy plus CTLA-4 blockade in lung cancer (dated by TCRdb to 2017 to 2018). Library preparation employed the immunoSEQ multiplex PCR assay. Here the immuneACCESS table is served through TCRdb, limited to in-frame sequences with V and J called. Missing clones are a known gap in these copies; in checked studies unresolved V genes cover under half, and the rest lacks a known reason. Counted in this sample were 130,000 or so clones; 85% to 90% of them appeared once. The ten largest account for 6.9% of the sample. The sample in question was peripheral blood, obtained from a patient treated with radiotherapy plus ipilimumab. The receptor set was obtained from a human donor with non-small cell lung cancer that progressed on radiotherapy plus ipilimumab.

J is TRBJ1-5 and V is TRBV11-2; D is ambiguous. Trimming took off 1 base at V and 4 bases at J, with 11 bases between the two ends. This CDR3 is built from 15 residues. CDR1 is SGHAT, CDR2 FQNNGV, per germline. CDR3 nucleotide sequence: TGTGCCAGCAGCTTAGGGGTTTCGGGGAATCAGCCCCAGCATTTT. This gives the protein CASSLGVSGNQPQHF.

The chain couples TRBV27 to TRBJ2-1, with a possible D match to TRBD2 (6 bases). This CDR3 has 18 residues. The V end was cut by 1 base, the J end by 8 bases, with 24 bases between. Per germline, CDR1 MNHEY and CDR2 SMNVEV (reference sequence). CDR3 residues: CASSLFPARGRSGDEQFF. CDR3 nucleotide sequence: TGTGCCAGCAGTTTATTCCCCGCCCGGGGACGCTCGGGGGATGAGCAGTTCTTC.

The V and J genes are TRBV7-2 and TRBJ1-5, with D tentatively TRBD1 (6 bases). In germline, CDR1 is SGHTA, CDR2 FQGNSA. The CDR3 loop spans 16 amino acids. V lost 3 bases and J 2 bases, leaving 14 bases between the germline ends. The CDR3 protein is CASSFLGATGNQPQHF. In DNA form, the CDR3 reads TGTGCCAGCAGCTTTTTGGGGGCGACGGGCAATCAGCCCCAGCATTTT.

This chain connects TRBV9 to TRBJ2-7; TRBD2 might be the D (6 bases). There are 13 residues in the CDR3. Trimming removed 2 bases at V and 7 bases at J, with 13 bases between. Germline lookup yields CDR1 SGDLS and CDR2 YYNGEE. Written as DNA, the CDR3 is TGTGCCAGCAGCGTGACGGGAGTGGGGGAGCAGTACTTC. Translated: CASSVTGVGEQYF.

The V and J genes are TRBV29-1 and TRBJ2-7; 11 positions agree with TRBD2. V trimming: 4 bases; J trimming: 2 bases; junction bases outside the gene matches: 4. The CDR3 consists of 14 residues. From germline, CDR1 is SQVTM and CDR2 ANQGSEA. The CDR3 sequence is CSVGRLAGTYEQYF. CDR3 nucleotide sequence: TGCAGCGTTGGAAGACTAGCGGGGACCTACGAGCAGTACTTC.

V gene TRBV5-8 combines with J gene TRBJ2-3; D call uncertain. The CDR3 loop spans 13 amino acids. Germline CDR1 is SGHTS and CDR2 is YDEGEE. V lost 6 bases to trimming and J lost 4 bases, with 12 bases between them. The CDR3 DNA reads TGTGCCAGCAAGGTCTACAGCGCAGATACGCAGTATTTT. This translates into CASKVYSADTQYF.

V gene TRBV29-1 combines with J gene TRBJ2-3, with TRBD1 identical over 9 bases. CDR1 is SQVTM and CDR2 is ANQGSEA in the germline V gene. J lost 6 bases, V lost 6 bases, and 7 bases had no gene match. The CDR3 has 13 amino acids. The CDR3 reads CSVDFGTGDTQYF. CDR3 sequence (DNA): TGCAGCGTCGACTTTGGGACAGGGGATACGCAGTATTTT.

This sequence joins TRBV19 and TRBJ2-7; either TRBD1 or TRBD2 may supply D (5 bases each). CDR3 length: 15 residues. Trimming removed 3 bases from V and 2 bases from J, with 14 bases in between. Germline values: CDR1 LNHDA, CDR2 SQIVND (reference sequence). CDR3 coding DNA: TGTGCCAGTAGTATGTTGATCGGGGCCGCCTACGAGCAGTACTTC. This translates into CASSMLIGAAYEQYF.

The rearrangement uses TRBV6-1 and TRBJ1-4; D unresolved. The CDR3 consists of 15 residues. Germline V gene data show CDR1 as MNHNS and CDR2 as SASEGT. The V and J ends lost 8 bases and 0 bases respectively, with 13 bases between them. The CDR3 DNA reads TGTGCCAGCGGGGTAAAGGATTCAACTAATGAAAAACTGTTTTTT. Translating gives CASGVKDSTNEKLFF.

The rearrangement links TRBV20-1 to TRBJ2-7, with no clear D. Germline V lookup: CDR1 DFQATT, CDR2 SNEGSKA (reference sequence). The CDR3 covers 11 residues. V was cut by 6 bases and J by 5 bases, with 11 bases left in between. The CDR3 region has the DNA TGCAGTGCCCAGACCACTAACGAGCAGTACTTC. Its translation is CSAQTTNEQYF.

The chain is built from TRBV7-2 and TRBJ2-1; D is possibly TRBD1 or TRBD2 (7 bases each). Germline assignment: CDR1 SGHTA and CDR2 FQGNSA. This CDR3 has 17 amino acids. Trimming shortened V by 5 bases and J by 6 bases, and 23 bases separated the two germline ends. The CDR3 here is CASSLQGGDFLGNEQFF. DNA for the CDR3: TGTGCCAGCAGCCTTCAGGGGGGGGACTTCCTGGGCAATGAGCAGTTCTTC.

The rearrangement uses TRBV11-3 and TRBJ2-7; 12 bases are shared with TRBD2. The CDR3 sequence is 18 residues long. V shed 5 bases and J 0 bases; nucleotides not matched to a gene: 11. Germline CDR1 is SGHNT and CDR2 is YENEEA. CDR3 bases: TGTGCCAGCAGCCCGACTAGCGGGGGATTAAGGAGCTCCTACGAGCAGTACTTC. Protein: CASSPTSGGLRSSYEQYF.

This CDR3 reads CASSLSGSSSTDTQYF. The CDR3 nucleotides read TGTGCCAGCAGCCTTAGCGGGAGTAGTAGCACAGATACGCAGTATTTT. The chain is built from TRBV11-2 and TRBJ2-3; 9 positions match TRBD2. CDR3 length: 16 amino acids. Trimming removed 5 bases from V and 0 bases from J; junction bases left unmatched: 6. The germline V gene encodes CDR1 SGHAT and CDR2 FQNNGV.

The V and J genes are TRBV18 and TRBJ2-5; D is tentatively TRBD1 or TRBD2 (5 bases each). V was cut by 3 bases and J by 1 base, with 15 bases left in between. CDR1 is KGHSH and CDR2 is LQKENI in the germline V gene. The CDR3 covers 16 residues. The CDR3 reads CASSPLPAGTQETQYF. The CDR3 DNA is TGTGCCAGCTCACCCCTCCCTGCAGGGACCCAAGAGACCCAGTACTTC.

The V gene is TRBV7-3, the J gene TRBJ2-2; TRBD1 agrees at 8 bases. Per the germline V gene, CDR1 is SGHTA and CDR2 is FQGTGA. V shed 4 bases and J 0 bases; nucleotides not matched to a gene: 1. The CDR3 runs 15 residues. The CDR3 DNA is TGTGCCAGCAGCTCCAGGGGGCCGAACACCGGGGAGCTGTTTTTT. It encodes CASSSRGPNTGELFF.

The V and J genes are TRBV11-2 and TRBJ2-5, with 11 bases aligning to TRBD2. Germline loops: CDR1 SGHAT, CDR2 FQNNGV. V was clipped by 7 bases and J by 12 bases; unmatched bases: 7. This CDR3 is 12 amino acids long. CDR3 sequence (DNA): TGTGCCAGCATCACGACTAGCGGGAAGAAGTACTTC. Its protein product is CASITTSGKKYF.

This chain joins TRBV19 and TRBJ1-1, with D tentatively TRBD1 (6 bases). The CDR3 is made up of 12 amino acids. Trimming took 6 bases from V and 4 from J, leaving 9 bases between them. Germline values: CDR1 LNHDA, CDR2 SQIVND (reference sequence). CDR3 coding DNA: TGTGCCAGTAGACTAGGGGGCACTGAAGCTTTCTTT. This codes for CASRLGGTEAFF.

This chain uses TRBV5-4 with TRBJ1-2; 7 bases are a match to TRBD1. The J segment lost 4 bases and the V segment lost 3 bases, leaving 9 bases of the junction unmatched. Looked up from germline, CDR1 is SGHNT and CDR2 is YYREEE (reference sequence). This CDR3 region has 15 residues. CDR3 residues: CASSSYRGGAYGYTF. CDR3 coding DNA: TGTGCCAGCAGCTCCTACAGGGGAGGGGCCTATGGCTACACCTTC.

The CDR3 region is CASSGQSSGANVLTF. DNA for the CDR3: TGTGCCAGCAGTGGGCAGAGCTCTGGGGCCAACGTCCTGACTTTC. This chain links TRBV2 with TRBJ2-6; D uncertain. Germline lookup yields CDR1 SNHLY and CDR2 FYNNEI. This CDR3 region has 15 residues. V lost 4 bases and J lost 0, with 7 bases in between.

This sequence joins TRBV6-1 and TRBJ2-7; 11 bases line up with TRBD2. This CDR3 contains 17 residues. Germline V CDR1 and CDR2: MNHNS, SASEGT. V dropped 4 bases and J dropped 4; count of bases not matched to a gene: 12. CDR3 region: CASSGYPTSGSRYEQYF. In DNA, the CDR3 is TGTGCCAGCAGTGGATACCCTACTAGCGGGAGCCGGTACGAGCAGTACTTC.

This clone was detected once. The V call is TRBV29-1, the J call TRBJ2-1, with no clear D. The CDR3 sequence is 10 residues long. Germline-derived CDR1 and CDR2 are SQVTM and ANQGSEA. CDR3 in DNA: TGCAGTGCCCTTGGGGATAAGCAGTTCTTC. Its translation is CSALGDKQFF.

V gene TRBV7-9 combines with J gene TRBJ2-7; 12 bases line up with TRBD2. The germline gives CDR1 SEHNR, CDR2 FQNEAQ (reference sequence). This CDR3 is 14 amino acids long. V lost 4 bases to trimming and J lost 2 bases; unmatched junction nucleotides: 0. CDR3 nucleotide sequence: TGTGCCAGCAGCTCTAGCGGGAGGGCCTACGAGCAGTACTTC. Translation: CASSSSGRAYEQYF.

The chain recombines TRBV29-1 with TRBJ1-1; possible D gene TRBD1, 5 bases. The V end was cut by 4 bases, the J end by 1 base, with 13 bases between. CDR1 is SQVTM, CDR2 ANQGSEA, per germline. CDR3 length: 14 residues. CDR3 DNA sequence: TGCAGCGTTGGGGGCAGGTCGGGGAACACTGAAGCTTTCTTT. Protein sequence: CSVGGRSGNTEAFF.

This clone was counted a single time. In DNA, the CDR3 is TGCGCCAGCAGCTCAGGTGGGGGGCGGGCTGACACGCAGTATTTT. It is translated as CASSSGGGRADTQYF. This chain connects TRBV5-1 to TRBJ2-3, with D tentatively TRBD1 or TRBD2 (6 bases each). V lost 3 bases and J lost 9, with 20 bases in between. The CDR3 consists of 15 residues. The germline CDR1 and CDR2 sequences are SGHRS and YFSETQ.